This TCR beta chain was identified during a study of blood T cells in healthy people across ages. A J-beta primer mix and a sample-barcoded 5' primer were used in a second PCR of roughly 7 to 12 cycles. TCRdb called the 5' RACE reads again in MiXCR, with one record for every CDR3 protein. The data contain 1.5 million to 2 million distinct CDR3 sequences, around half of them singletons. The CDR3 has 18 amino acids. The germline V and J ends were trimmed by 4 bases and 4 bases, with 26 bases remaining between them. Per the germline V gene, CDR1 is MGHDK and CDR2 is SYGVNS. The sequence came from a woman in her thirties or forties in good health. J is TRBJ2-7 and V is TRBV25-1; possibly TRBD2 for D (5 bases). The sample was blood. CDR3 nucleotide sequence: TGTGCCAGCAGTGCCCCCGAGGGATACCGTCACCGCAGATACGAGCAGTACTTC. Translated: CASSAPEGYRHRRYEQYF.